This paragraph covers one T cell receptor (beta chain) sequence. Its antigen is as yet unknown. These data originate in a study of OX40 agonist ivuxolimab in advanced cancers. Looking at the study overall: An anti-OX40 (CD134) antibody with agonistic activity, ivuxolimab, was administered to patients. General observations from the study: Clonal expansion by week 6 occurred in CD4+ and CD8+ blood T cells (at 0.1 to 3.0 mg/kg). People who partly responded at 0.1-3.0 mg/kg had some of the least clonal expansion seen.

With autoimmune disease history or systemic immunosuppression, patients were excluded. Libraries were prepared by immunoSEQ multiplex PCR; TCRdb keeps only in-frame clonotypes and omits some of them. The sample has some 74,000 clones, around 86% seen once. Source: CD4+ or CD8+ T cells sorted from blood, taken in a trial of the OX40 agonist ivuxolimab. The clonotype comes from an adult with an advanced solid tumor such as melanoma, head and neck, liver or kidney cancer.

CDR3 sequence: CAWRRAGATGELFF. The DNA for the CDR3 is TGTGCCTGGAGGCGGGCGGGAGCCACCGGGGAGCTGTTTTTT. The chain is built from TRBV30 and TRBJ2-2, with TRBD2 identical over 7 bases. CDR1 is GTSNPN and CDR2 is SVGIG in the germline V gene (reference sequence). With 3 bases clipped from V and 4 bases from J, the junction kept 5 bases outside the gene matches. CDR3 length: 14 amino acids.